This T cell receptor (beta chain) was captured by sequencing in a study of regulatory T cells in long-lasting Graves disease. Described time point: persistent/refractory GD, antithyroid drugs over 5 years with positive TRAb. From PBMCs, RNA was extracted and then used to make the TCR library. Arm-PCR with iRepertoire HTBI primers amplified the CDR3 regions for these TCR beta libraries. TCRdb called the multiplex PCR reads again in MiXCR, with one record for every CDR3 protein. The sample has hundreds of thousands of distinct CDR3 sequences; over 20% are singletons. Trimming took off 3 bases at V and 6 bases at J, with 16 bases between the two ends. There are 15 residues in the CDR3. Findings of the study overall: TRBV28, TRBJ1-2 and TRBJ2-5 were segments that persistent disease favored.

This clonotype has ten or more counts. Antigen specificity is unknown. Specimen: peripheral blood mononuclear cells (PBMCs), collected when the disease was refractory, from a patient treated with antithyroid drugs. The chain couples TRBV12-3 or TRBV12-4 to TRBJ2-3; a weak D match, TRBD1 (6 bases). This receptor was taken from a female donor with Graves disease. The CDR3 region has the DNA TGTGCCAGCAGTTTTAGGTCATTAACAGGGGATACGCAGTATTTT. Residues: CASSFRSLTGDTQYF.